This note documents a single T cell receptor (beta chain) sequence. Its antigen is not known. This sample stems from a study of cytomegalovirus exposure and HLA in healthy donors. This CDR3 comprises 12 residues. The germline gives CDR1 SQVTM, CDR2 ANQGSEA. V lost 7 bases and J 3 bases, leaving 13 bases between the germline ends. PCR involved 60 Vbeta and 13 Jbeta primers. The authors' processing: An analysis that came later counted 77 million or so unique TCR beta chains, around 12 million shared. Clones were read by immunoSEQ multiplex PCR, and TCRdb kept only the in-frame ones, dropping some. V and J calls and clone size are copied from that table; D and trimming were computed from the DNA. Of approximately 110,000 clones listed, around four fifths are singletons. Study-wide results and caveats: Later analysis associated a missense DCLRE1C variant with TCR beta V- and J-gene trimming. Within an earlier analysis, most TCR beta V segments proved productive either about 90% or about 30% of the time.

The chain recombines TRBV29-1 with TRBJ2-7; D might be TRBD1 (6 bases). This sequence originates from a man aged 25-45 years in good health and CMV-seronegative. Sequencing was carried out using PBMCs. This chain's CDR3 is CSGRDTYYEQYF. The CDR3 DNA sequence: TGCAGCGGTCGGGACACTTACTACGAGCAGTACTTC.